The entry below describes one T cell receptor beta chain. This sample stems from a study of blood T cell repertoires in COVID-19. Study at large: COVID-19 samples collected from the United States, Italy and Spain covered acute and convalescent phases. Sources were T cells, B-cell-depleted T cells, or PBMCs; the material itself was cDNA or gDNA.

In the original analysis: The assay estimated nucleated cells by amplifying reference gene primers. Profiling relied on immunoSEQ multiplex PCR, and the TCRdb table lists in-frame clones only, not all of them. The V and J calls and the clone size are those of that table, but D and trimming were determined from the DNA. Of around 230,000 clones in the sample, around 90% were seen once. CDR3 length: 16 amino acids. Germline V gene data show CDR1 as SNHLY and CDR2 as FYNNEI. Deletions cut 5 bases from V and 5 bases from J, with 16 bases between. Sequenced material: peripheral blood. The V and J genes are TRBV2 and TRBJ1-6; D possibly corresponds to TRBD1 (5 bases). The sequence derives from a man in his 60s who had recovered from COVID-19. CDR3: CASSPQGLLNNSPLHF. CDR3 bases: TGTGCCAGCAGTCCGCAGGGATTGCTAAATAATTCACCCCTCCACTTT.